The sequence of this T cell receptor beta chain was determined in a study of control samples from healthy donors and cancer patients. Only in-frame clones appear in the TCRdb table, and some are missing; sequencing was by immunoSEQ multiplex PCR. The table has 70,000 to 90,000 clones, roughly 94% seen once. The CDR3 extends over 14 amino acids. Germline V lookup: CDR1 LGHDT, CDR2 YNNKEL (reference sequence). Trimming removed 6 bases from V and 5 bases from J; junction bases left unmatched: 6. The TCR comes from a woman younger than 30 in good health. The chain links TRBV3-1 (or the pseudogene TRBV3-2) to TRBJ2-5; 10 nucleotides line up with TRBD1. Sequences were obtained from blood. The CDR3 nucleotides read TGTGCCAGCAGTCGACAGGGGGCTAGGGAGACCCAGTACTTC. This translates into CASSRQGARETQYF.